The 21 T cell receptor beta chains in this list originate from one sample, sequenced in a study of blood T cell repertoires in COVID-19 (dated by TCRdb to about 2020). To prepare the library, the immunoSEQ multiplex PCR assay was applied. The source is immuneACCESS, and TCRdb retained only in-frame sequences with V and J called. Part of the clones is not carried over; for the studies checked, unresolved V genes explain less than half of this, and the remainder is unexplained. This sample lists a few hundred thousand clones; 87% were detected once. About 6.1% of the sample rests with the top ten. The source material was PBMCs or T cells enriched from blood (not recorded which). These receptors were taken from a middle-aged woman who had recovered from COVID-19.

The chain is built from TRBV7-3 and TRBJ2-3, with D unclear. CDR1 and CDR2 from the germline V gene are SGHTA and FQGTGA. V was cut by 3 bases and J by 4 bases, with 8 bases left in between. This CDR3 spans 13 amino acids. This CDR3 reads CASSFAEADTQYF. As DNA, the CDR3 is TGTGCCAGCAGCTTCGCGGAAGCAGATACGCAGTATTTT. Using reference TRBV7-3 and TRBJ2-3 for the parts outside the CDR3, the full variable domain is GAGVSQTPSNKVTEKGKYVELRCDPISGHTALYWYRQSLGQGPEFLIYFQGTGAADDSGLPNDRFFAVRPEGSVSTLKIQRTERGDSAVYLCASSFAEADTQYFGPGTRLTVL.

The V gene is TRBV24-1, the J gene TRBJ2-1; 10 bases are shared with TRBD2. Germline CDR1 reads KGHDR; CDR2 reads SFDVKD. The V segment lost 6 bases and the J segment 0 bases; nucleotides outside the gene matches: 16. The CDR3 length is 20 residues. In nucleotides, the CDR3 is TGTGCCACCAGTCCCCACGGGCTAGCGGGAGTCATCGGCTCCTACAATGAGCAGTTCTTC. It translates to CATSPHGLAGVIGSYNEQFF.

The chain combines TRBV27 with TRBJ1-2; 7 positions match TRBD1. Germline V lookup: CDR1 MNHEY, CDR2 SMNVEV (reference sequence). This CDR3 has 14 amino acids. The trim removed 6 bases at V and 3 bases at J, leaving 7 bases unmatched. CDR3 amino acids: CASRNSGTDYGYTF. CDR3 bases: TGTGCCAGCAGAAATTCCGGGACAGACTATGGCTACACCTTC.

The chain links TRBV7-2 to TRBJ2-7; 10 bases map to TRBD2. The CDR3 covers 15 residues. Germline CDR1 reads SGHTA; CDR2 reads FQGNSA. V shed 5 bases and J 2 bases; nucleotides not matched to a gene: 6. In DNA, the CDR3 is TGTGCCAGCAGCCCTACGGGGACTAGCGCCTACGAGCAGTACTTC. Translated, it gives CASSPTGTSAYEQYF.

This clone has just one count. The V call is TRBV7-6, the J call TRBJ2-3, with 10 bases matching TRBD2. J lost 2 bases, V lost 0 bases, and 14 bases had no gene match. Per germline, CDR1 SGHVS and CDR2 FNYEAQ. This CDR3 is 20 amino acids long. CDR3 sequence: CASSLAVRGTSAALTDTQYF. The DNA of the CDR3 is TGTGCCAGCAGCTTAGCAGTTCGGGGGACTAGCGCGGCCCTCACAGATACGCAGTATTTT.

The rearrangement links TRBV3-1 (or the pseudogene TRBV3-2) to TRBJ1-3, with D perhaps TRBD1 (5 bases). Germline V gene lookup returns CDR1 LGHDT and CDR2 YNNKEL (reference sequence). The CDR3 contains 15 residues. Trimming pared 2 bases from V and 4 bases from J, leaving 12 bases between. CDR3 in amino acids: CASSQFDSLGNTIYF. CDR3 nucleotide sequence: TGTGCCAGCAGCCAATTCGACAGCCTCGGAAACACCATATATTTT.

This clone has just one count. The gene calls are TRBV24-1 and TRBJ1-6, with 11 bases that match TRBD1. Germline V CDR1 and CDR2: KGHDR, SFDVKD. Losses at the gene ends were 8 bases for V and 7 bases for J; bases not matched to a gene: 15. CDR3 length: 18 residues. The CDR3 region has the DNA TGTGCCACCACCCAGGAGGTGGACAGGGGGCTCTCGAATTCACCCCTCCACTTT. Protein sequence: CATTQEVDRGLSNSPLHF.

This clone showed up just a few times. The V call is TRBV2, the J call TRBJ2-1; 8 bases match TRBD2. J was trimmed by 4 bases and V by 6 bases; bases with no gene match: 8. Per the germline V gene, CDR1 is SNHLY and CDR2 is FYNNEI. This CDR3 comprises 15 residues. The CDR3 nucleotides read TGTGCCAGCAGGCAGCGGGAGCCTGGGTACAATGAGCAGTTCTTC. Encoded protein: CASRQREPGYNEQFF.

The V gene is TRBV7-9, the J gene TRBJ2-5, with TRBD2 identical over 12 bases. V dropped 1 base and J dropped 4; count of bases not matched to a gene: 13. This CDR3 contains 19 residues. CDR1 and CDR2 (germline): SEHNR, FQNEAQ (reference sequence). For the CDR3, the DNA is TGTGCCAGCAGCTTAGGCCTGGCTAGCGGGAGGGCCTCTGCAGAGACCCAGTACTTC. Translating it yields CASSLGLASGRASAETQYF.

Only a few counts were recorded for this clone. CDR3 in DNA: TGTGCCAGCAGCCAAGTTGCAGGGGGGAACGAGCAGTACTTC. This sequence encodes CASSQVAGGNEQYF. This chain connects TRBV14 to TRBJ2-7, with D perhaps matching TRBD1 (7 bases). This CDR3 has 14 amino acids. The germline gives CDR1 SGHDN, CDR2 FVKESK. Trimming cost V 1 base and J 5 bases, with 12 bases left between them.

The chain has TRBV28 and TRBJ2-5; maybe TRBD1 (7 bases). V shed 2 bases and J shed 3 bases, with 13 bases lying between them. CDR3 length: 15 residues. Germline assignment: CDR1 MDHEN and CDR2 SYDVKM. CDR3 in DNA: TGTGCCAGCAGTTTAAGCCAGGGGGGTAAAGAGACCCAGTACTTC. Its protein is CASSLSQGGKETQYF.

This chain links TRBV4-1 with TRBJ2-7; 8 bases fit TRBD2. CDR1 MGHRA and CDR2 YSYEKL come from the germline V gene. The CDR3 extends over 19 amino acids. The ends lost 2 bases at V and 2 bases at J; junction bases unmatched: 17. CDR3 sequence reads: CASSQRTGGGLAGTYEQYF. The CDR3 nucleotides read TGCGCCAGCAGCCAAAGGACTGGGGGCGGGCTAGCGGGTACCTACGAGCAGTACTTC.

This sequence joins TRBV19 and TRBJ2-2; 9 nucleotides agree with TRBD2. CDR1 is LNHDA and CDR2 is SQIVND in the germline V gene (reference sequence). V lost 5 bases and J lost 8; bases outside the gene matches: 9. The CDR3 runs to 15 residues. CDR3 sequence reads: CASSEAGGFLGELFF. As DNA, the CDR3 is TGTGCCAGTAGTGAGGCGGGAGGGTTCCTAGGGGAGCTGTTTTTT.

The rearrangement joins TRBV6-4 to TRBJ2-7; D is uncertain. Per germline, CDR1 MRHNA and CDR2 SNTAGT. The length of the CDR3 is 10 residues. V shed 7 bases and J shed 4 bases, with 5 bases lying between them. The CDR3 sequence is CASNLYEQYF. The DNA for the CDR3 is TGTGCCAGCAACCTATACGAGCAGTACTTC.

The chain has TRBV5-5 and TRBJ1-2, with 11 bases that match TRBD1. This CDR3 is 16 amino acids long. Germline CDR1 SGHKS, CDR2 YYEKEE (reference sequence). The V gene end was trimmed by 4 bases and the J gene end by 2 bases; junction bases not matched to a gene: 7. In nucleotides, the CDR3 is TGTGCCAGCAGCCCGCTAGGGGACAGGGGGAACTATGGCTACACCTTC. It specifies CASSPLGDRGNYGYTF. The variable domain in full, with the rest retrieved from reference TRBV5-5 and TRBJ1-2, is DAGVTQSPTHLIKTRGQQVTLRCSPISGHKSVSWYQQVLGQGPQFIFQYYEKEERGRGNFPDRFSARQFPNYSSELNVNALLLGDSALYLCASSPLGDRGNYGYTFGSGTRLTVV.

The chain joins TRBV7-8 to TRBJ2-2; 10 positions agree with TRBD2. CDR1 and CDR2 from the germline V gene are SGHVS and FQNEAQ. The CDR3 is 17 amino acids. V was clipped by 5 bases and J by 0 bases; unmatched bases: 6. The CDR3 region is CASSQSGLAANTGELFF. The CDR3 bases are TGTGCCAGCAGCCAAAGCGGACTAGCGGCGAACACCGGGGAGCTGTTTTTT. Full variable domain (remainder filled in from reference TRBV7-8 and TRBJ2-2): GAGVSQSPRYKVAKRGQDVALRCDPISGHVSLFWYQQALGQGPEFLTYFQNEAQLDKSGLPSDRFFAERPEGSVSTLKIQRTQQEDSAVYLCASSQSGLAANTGELFFGEGSRLTVL.

The V and J genes are TRBV28 and TRBJ2-7; 7 nucleotides align to TRBD2. J gave up 3 bases and V 1 base, and 9 bases lay outside the gene matches. The germline CDR1 and CDR2 sequences are MDHEN and SYDVKM. The length of the CDR3 is 16 residues. The CDR3 protein is CASSLSSGSGGYEQYF. The CDR3 coding sequence is TGTGCCAGCAGTTTATCATCGGGTTCGGGGGGCTACGAGCAGTACTTC.

The CDR3 DNA sequence: TGTGCCAGCACCCTAGCGGGGATCTCTGGGGCCAACGTCCTGACTTTC. This sequence encodes CASTLAGISGANVLTF. J is TRBJ2-6 and V is TRBV16; 9 bases are a match to TRBD2. CDR1 is KGHSY, CDR2 FQNENV, per germline. The V gene end was trimmed by 7 bases and the J gene end by 0 bases; junction bases not matched to a gene: 4. This CDR3 region has 16 residues.

The chain has TRBV11-3 and TRBJ1-1, with D possibly being TRBD1 (5 bases). CDR3 length: 17 amino acids. Germline-derived CDR1 and CDR2 are SGHNT and YENEEA. Trimming stripped 7 bases from V and 0 bases from J, with 21 bases between. CDR3 DNA: TGTGCCAGCATCGGAGGGGCGGGAAAGGGGATGAACACTGAAGCTTTCTTT. Protein product: CASIGGAGKGMNTEAFF.

The chain employs TRBV6-2 or TRBV6-3 and TRBJ1-5; D remains ambiguous. The CDR3 has 15 residues. Germline loops: CDR1 MNHEY, CDR2 SVGEGT. Trimming left V 3 bases short and J 3 bases short, with 12 bases between. The CDR3, as DNA: TGTGCCAGCAGTTATGGCAGGTCTTACAATCAGCCCCAGCATTTT. Translating it yields CASSYGRSYNQPQHF.

The chain uses TRBV21-1 and TRBJ2-1; TRBD2, as called in the table, went unchecked against the DNA. TRBV21-1 is noted as a pseudogene. This CDR3 has 17 amino acids. CDR3 in DNA: TGTGCCAGCAGCAAAGCGCGGACTAGCGGATCCCCAAGGGAGCAGTTCTTC. Encoded protein: CASSKARTSGSPREQFF.